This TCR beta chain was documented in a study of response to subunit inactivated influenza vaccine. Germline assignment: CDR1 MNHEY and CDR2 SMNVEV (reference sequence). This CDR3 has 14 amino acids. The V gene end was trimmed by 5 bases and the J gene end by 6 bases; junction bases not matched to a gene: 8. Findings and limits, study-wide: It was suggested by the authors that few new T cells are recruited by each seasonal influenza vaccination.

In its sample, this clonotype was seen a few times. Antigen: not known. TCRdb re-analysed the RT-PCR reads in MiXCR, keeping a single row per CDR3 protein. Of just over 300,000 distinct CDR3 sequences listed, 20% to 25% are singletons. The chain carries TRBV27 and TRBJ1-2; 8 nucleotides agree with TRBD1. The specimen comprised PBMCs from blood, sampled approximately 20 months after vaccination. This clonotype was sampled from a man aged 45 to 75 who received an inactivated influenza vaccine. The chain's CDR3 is CASSPRTGSHGYTF. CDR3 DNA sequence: TGTGCCAGCAGTCCGAGGACAGGGTCCCATGGCTACACCTTC.